This T cell receptor beta chain was identified in a study of T cell responses to AZD1222 COVID-19 vaccine (dated by TCRdb to the early 2020s). About the investigation overall: A total of 230 to 250 trial participants underwent TCR sequencing, of whom 207 had received two doses of AZD1222 and 26 had received two doses of the MenACWY control vaccine. Enrollment into the trials was organized by age into subgroups of 18-55, 56-69 and 70-plus years, and those subgroups contained roughly 140, 27 and 60 TCR-sequenced participants, respectively.

This sample's time point label indicates: about 28 days (+/-7) after the second vaccine dose. AZD1222 recipients with second doses at about 4 weeks or about 12 weeks were pooled, because spike-specific TCR depth and breadth did not differ between schedules. The vaccinee samples were drawn from two UK trials, COV001 and COV002, one of which was a single-blind randomized controlled phase 2/3 trial testing AZD1222 (ChAdOx1 nCoV-19) in healthy adults. For TCRbeta chain sequencing, PBMC samples were collected from trial participants at day 0 and at day 28 after the second dose. The CDR3 regions of human TCRbeta chains were subjected to immunosequencing. Concerning the study's data processing: Repertoire TCRs were checked for matches against a reference library of SARS-CoV-2-specific TCRs that had been generated using the MIRA antigen-specificity platform. Breadth was defined as the fraction of unique TCRs that were SARS-CoV-2-associated, and depth was defined as the fraction of total T cells that were SARS-CoV-2-associated. Using the MIRA data, each spike-specific TCR was mapped to the spike region that the TCR reacts to and placed in a CD4 or CD8 class. Log10-transformed breadth and depth values were compared by one-way ANOVA with Sidak's multiple comparisons tests. This immuneACCESS table, as held by TCRdb, lists in-frame sequences with V and J called but not all clones. Of the missing ones, under half trace to an unresolved V gene in checked studies; the others have no known cause. V and J calls and clone size are those listed in that table; D and trimming were worked out from the DNA. In this sample the table shows about 110,000 clones, approximately 90% of which occur a single time. The ten largest account for 8.5% to 10% of the sample.

CDR1 and CDR2 (SGDLS, YYNGEE) derive from the germline V gene. Trimming at the junction amounts to 5 bases on V and 5 bases on J, and the germline ends lie 29 bases apart. Spanning cysteine to phenylalanine, the CDR3 consists of 18 amino acids. The kept DNA is CDR3 alone, 54 bases in frame from the first base. As regards this clone: Its cognate antigen has yet to be identified. The input lacks base qualities; no much larger clone sits a single base away.

The investigation overall reported the following: The vaccine-associated CD4 TCRs covered the entire spike protein, and the dominant responses fell in regions 160-218 and 743-854. Only 5 to 7 AZD1222 recipients were SARS-CoV-2 seropositive at baseline, limiting conclusions about previously exposed vaccinees. The 56-69-year group was small, and its depth increase did not reach significance, likely because of low power. Most participants were white British and females outnumbered males, and the authors suggested that clonal diversity may have been underestimated. Because no day 14 peak-response samples were available, the repertoires could be characterized only after the peak T cell response. After two AZD1222 doses, both the breadth and the depth of spike-specific TCRs were significantly higher than at day 0 and than in MenACWY recipients. Reportedly, close to half of the unique spike-specific TCRs recognized epitopes lying outside the regions that are mutated in the B.1.351 and B.1.1.7 variants.

The sample here was peripheral blood, taken 28 days after the second AZD1222 dose. This chain joins TRBV9 to TRBJ2-7; no D gene call is confident. The receptor's source is an adult who received the AZD1222 COVID-19 vaccine. The CDR3 protein sequence reads: CASRRKVLADLGNDEQYF. The nucleotides read TGTGCCAGCAGACGTAAAGTTCTGGCCGATCTGGGAAATGACGAGCAGTACTTC.